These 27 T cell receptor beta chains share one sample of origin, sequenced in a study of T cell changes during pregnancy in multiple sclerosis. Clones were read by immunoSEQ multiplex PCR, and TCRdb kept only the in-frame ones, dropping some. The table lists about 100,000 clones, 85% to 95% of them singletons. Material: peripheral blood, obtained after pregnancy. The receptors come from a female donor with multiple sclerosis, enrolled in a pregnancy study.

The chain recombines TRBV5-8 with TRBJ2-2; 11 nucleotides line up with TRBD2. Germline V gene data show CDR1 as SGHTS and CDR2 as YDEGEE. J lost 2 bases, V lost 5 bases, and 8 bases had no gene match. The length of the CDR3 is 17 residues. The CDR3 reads CASRPLAGGPNTGELFF. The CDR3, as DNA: TGTGCCAGCAGGCCTCTAGCGGGAGGCCCCAACACCGGGGAGCTGTTTTTT.

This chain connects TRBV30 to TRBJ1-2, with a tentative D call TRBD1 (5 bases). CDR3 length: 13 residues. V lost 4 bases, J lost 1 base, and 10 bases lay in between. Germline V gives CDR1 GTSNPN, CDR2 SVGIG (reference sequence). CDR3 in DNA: TGTGCCTGGATTCAGGGCCTTAACTATGGCTACACCTTC. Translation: CAWIQGLNYGYTF.

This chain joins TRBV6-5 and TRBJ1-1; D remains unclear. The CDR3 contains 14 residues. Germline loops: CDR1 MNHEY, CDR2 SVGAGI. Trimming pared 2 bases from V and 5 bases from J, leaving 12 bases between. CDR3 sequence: CASSYEPGRTEAFF. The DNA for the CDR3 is TGTGCCAGCAGTTACGAACCGGGTCGGACTGAAGCTTTCTTT.

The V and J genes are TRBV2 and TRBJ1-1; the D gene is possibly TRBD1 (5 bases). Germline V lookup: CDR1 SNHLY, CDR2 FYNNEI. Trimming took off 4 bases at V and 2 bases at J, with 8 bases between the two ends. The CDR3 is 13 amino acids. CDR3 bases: TGTGCCAGCAGTGGACAGCGAAACACTGAAGCTTTCTTT. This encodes CASSGQRNTEAFF.

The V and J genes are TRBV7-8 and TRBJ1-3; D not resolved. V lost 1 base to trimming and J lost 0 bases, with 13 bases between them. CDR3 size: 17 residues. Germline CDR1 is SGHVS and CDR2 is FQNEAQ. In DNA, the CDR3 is TGTGCCAGCAGCTTAGTGGTCAGGCAAAGCTCTGGAAACACCATATATTTT. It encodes CASSLVVRQSSGNTIYF.

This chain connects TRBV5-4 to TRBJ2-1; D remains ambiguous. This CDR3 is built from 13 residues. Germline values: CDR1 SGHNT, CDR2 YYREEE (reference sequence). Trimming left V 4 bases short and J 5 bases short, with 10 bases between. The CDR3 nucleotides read TGTGCCAGCAGCCCAGTCAGGAACAATGAGCAGTTCTTC. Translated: CASSPVRNNEQFF.

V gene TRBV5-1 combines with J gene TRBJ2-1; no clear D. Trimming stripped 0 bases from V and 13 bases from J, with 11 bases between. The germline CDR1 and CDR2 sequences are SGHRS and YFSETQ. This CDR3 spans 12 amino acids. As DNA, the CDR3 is TGCGCCAGCAGCTTGGAAGGCGGAGCTCAGTTCTTC. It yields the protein CASSLEGGAQFF.

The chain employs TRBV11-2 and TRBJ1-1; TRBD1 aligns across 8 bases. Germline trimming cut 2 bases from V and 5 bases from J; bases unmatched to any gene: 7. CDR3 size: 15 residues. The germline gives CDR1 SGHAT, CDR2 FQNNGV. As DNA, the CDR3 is TGTGCCAGCAGCTTAACCGACAGGGGTGGGACTGAAGCTTTCTTT. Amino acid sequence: CASSLTDRGGTEAFF.

The CDR3 DNA follows: TGTGCCTGGAGTGTACCCCAGGGACAGGGGGTCTGGGGCTACACCTTC. It yields the protein CAWSVPQGQGVWGYTF. The chain couples TRBV30 to TRBJ1-2; 11 bases fit TRBD1. The CDR3 totals 16 residues. Germline-derived CDR1 and CDR2 are GTSNPN and SVGIG (reference sequence). The trim removed 0 bases at V and 8 bases at J, leaving 11 bases unmatched.

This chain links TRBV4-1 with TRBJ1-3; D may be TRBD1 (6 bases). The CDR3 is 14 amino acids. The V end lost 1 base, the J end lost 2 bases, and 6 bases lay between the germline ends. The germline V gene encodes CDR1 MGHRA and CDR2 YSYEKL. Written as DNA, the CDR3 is TGCGCCAGCAGCCAAGCAGGGGCTGGAAACACCATATATTTT. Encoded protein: CASSQAGAGNTIYF.

CDR3 in amino acids: CASSLTGGRLAGRYNEQFF. CDR3 sequence (DNA): TGTGCCAGCAGCCTGACAGGGGGAAGGCTAGCGGGCAGGTACAATGAGCAGTTCTTC. The chain employs TRBV6-4 and TRBJ2-1, with D possibly matching TRBD1 (9 bases). The CDR3 length is 19 residues. The germline V gene has CDR1 MRHNA and CDR2 SNTAGT. V lost 6 bases, J lost 4 bases, and 28 bases lay in between.

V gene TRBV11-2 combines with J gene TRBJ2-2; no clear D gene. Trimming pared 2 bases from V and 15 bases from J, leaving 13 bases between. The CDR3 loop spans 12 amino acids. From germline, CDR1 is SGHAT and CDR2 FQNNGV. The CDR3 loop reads CASSLYHESLFF. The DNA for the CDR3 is TGTGCCAGCAGCTTATACCACGAGAGTTTGTTTTTT.

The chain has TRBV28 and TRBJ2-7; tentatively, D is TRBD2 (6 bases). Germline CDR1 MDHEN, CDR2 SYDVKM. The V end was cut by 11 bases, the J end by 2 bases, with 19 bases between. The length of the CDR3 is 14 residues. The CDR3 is CAVRRAGRAYEQYF. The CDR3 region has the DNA TGTGCCGTACGTCGGGCGGGGAGAGCCTACGAGCAGTACTTC. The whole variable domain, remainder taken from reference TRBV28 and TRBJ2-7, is DVKVTQSSRYLVKRTGEKVFLECVQDMDHENMFWYRQDPGLGLRLIYFSYDVKMKEKGDIPEGYSVSREKKERFSLILESASTNQTSMYLCAVRRAGRAYEQYFGPGTRLTVT.

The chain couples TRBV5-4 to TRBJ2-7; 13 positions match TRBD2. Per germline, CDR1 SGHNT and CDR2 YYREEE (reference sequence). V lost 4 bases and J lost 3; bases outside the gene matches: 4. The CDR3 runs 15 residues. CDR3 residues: CASSPGTSGNYEQYF. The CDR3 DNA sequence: TGTGCCAGCAGCCCGGGGACTAGCGGGAACTACGAGCAGTACTTC. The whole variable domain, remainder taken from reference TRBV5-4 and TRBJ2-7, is ETGVTQSPTHLIKTRGQQVTLRCSSQSGHNTVSWYQQALGQGPQFIFQYYREEENGRGNFPPRFSGLQFPNYSSELNVNALELDDSALYLCASSPGTSGNYEQYFGPGTRLTVT.

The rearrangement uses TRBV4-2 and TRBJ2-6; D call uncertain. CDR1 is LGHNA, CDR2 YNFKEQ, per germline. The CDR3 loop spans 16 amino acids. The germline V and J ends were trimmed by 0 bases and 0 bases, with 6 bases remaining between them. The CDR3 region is CASSQESGSGANVLTF. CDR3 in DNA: TGTGCCAGCAGCCAAGAGTCAGGCTCTGGGGCCAACGTCCTGACTTTC.

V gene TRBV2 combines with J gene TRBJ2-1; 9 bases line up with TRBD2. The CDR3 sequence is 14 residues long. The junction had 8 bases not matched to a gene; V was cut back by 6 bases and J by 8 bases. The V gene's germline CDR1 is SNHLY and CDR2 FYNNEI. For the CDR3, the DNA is TGTGCCAGCAGCCCAAGGGCGGGAGGGTATGAGCAGTTCTTC. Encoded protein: CASSPRAGGYEQFF.

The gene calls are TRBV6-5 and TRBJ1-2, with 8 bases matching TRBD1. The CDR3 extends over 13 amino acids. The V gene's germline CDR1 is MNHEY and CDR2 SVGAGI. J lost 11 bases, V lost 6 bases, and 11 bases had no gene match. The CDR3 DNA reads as TGTGCCAGCAGCTTCGGGACAGGCTTCGTATACACCTTC. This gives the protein CASSFGTGFVYTF.

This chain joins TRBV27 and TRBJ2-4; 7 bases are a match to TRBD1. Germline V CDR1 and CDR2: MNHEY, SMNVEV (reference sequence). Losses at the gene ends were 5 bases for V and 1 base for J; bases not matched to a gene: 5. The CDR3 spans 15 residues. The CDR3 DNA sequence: TGTGCCAGCAGTCTACAGGGGTGGGCCAAAAACATTCAGTACTTC. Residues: CASSLQGWAKNIQYF.

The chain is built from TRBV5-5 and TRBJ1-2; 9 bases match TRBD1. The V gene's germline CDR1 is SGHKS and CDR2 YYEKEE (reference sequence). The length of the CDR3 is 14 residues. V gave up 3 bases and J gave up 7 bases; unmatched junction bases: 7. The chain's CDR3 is CASSWGQGQSGYTF. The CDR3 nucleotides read TGTGCCAGCAGCTGGGGACAGGGACAGTCTGGCTACACCTTC.

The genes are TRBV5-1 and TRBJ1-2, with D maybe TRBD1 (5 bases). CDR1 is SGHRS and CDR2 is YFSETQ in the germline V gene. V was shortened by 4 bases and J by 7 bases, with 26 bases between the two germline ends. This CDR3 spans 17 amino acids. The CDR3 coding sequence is TGCGCCAGCAGCGGTGCGGGGGTTGGGGGGTGTGCGGGTGGCTACACCTTC. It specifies CASSGAGVGGCAGGYTF.

CDR3 DNA: TGTGCCACCAGCAGAGATCGGGCAGGGGGCGCCCCCCAAGAGACCCAGTACTTC. Its protein is CATSRDRAGGAPQETQYF. V gene TRBV15 combines with J gene TRBJ2-5, with TRBD1 identical over 8 bases. This CDR3 is 18 amino acids long. V lost 0 bases, J lost 1 base, and 10 bases stayed unmatched. Per the germline V gene, CDR1 is LNHNV and CDR2 is YYDKDF (reference sequence).

CDR3 in DNA: TGTGCCAGCAGCGTTGATAACCGGATATATCAAAGGGAGTTCCGCAATGAGCAGTTCTTC. It codes for CASSVDNRIYQREFRNEQFF. The chain uses TRBV9 and TRBJ2-1; TRBD2 might be the D (5 bases). This CDR3 contains 20 residues. With 2 bases removed from V and 6 bases from J, the gap between germline ends came to 30 bases. Germline lookup yields CDR1 SGDLS and CDR2 YYNGEE.

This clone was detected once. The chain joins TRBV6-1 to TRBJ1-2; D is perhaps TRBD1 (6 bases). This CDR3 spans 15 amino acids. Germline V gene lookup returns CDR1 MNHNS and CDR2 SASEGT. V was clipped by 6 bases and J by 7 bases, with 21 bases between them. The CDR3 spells CASRERGGESRGYTF. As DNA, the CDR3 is TGTGCCAGCAGAGAAAGGGGGGGCGAGAGTCGTGGCTACACCTTC.

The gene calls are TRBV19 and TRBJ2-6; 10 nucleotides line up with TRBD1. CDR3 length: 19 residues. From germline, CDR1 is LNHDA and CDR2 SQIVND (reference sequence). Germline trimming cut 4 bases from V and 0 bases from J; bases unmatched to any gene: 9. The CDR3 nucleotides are TGTGCCAGTAGTACCTACTTAAGGACAGGGGGCTCTGGGGCCAACGTCCTGACTTTC. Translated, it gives CASSTYLRTGGSGANVLTF.

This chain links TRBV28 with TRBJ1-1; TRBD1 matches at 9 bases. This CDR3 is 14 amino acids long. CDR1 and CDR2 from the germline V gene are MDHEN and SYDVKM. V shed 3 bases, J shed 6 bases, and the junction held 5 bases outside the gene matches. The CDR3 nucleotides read TGTGCCAGCAGTTTCGGGACAGGGTGGCCTGAAGCTTTCTTT. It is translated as CASSFGTGWPEAFF.

CDR3 nucleotide sequence: TGTGCCAGCAGCCGGGGAGACCAGCCCCAGCATTTT. Translated, it gives CASSRGDQPQHF. The V call is TRBV9, the J call TRBJ1-5; D gene ambiguous. The V end lost 4 bases, the J end lost 7 bases, and 9 bases lay between the germline ends. Germline V CDR1 and CDR2: SGDLS, YYNGEE. The CDR3 consists of 12 residues.

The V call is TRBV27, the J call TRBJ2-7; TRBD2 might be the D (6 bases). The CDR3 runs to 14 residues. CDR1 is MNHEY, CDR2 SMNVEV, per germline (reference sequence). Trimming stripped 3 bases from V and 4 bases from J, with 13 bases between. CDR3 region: CASSLGGALYEQYF. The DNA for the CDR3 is TGTGCCAGCAGTTTGGGGGGAGCTTTATACGAGCAGTACTTC.